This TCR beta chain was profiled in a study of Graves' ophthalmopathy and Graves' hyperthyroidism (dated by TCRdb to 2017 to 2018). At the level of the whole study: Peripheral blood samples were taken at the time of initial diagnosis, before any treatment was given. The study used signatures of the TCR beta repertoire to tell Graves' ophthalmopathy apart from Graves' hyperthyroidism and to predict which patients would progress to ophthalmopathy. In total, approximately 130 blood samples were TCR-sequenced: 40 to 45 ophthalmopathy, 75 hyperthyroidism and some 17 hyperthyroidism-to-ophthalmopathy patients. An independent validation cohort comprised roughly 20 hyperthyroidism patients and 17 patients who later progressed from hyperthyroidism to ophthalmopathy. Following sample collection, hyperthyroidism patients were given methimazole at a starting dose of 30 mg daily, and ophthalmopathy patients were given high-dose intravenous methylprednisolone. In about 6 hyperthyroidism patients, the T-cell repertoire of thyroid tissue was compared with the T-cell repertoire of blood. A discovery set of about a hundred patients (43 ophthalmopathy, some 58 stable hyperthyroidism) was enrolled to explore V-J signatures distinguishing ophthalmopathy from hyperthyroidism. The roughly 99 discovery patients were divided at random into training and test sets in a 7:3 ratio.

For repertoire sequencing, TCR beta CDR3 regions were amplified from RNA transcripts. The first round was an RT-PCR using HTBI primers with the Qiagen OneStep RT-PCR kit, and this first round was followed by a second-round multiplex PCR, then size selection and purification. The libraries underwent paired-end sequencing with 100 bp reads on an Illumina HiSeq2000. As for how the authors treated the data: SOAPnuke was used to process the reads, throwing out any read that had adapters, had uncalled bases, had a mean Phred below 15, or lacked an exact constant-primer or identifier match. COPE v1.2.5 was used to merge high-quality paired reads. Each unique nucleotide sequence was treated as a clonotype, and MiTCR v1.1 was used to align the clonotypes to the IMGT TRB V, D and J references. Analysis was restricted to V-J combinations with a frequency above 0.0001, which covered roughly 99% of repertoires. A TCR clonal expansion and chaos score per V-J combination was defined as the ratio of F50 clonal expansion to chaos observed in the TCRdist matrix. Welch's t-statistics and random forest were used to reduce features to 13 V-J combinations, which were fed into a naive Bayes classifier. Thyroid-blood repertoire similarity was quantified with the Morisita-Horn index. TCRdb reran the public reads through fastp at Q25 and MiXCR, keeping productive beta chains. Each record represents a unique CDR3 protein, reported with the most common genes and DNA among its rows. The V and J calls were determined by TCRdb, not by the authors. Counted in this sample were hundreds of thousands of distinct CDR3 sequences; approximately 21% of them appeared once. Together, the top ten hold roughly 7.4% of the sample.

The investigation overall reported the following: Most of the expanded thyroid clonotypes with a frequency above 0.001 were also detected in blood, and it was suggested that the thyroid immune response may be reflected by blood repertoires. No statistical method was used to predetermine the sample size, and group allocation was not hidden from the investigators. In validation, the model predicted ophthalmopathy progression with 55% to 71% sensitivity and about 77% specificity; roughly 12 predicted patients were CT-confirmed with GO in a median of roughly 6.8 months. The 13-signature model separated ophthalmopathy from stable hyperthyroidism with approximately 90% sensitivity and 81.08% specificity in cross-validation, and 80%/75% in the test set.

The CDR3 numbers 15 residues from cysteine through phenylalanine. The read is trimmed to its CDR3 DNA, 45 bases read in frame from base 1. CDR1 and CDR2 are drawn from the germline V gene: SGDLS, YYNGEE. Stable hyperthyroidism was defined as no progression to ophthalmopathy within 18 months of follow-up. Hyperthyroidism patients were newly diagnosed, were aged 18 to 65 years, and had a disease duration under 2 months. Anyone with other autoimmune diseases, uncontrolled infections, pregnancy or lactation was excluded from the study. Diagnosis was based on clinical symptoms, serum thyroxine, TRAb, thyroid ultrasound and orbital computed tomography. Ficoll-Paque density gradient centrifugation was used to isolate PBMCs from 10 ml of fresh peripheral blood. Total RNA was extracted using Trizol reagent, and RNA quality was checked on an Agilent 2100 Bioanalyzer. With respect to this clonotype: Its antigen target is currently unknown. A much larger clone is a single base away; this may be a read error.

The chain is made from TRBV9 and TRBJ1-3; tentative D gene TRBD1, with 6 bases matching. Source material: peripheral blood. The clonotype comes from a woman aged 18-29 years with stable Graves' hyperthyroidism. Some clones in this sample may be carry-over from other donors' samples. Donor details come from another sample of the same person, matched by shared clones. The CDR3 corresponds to CASSATTGSGNTICF. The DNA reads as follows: TGTGCCAGCAGCGCAACCACAGGGTCTGGAAACACCATATGTTTT.